These 24 T cell receptor beta chains share one sample of origin, sequenced in a study of cytomegalovirus exposure and HLA in healthy donors. PCR was performed using 60 Vbeta and 13 Jbeta primers. Produced via immunoSEQ multiplex PCR; TCRdb's table is partial and in-frame only. The table has about 88,000 clones, over 80% seen once. Specimen: PBMCs. Source of these receptors: a young man in good health and CMV-seronegative.

The V gene is TRBV28, the J gene TRBJ1-2, with 9 bases lining up with TRBD1. Germline V CDR1 and CDR2: MDHEN, SYDVKM. V lost 5 bases, J lost 2 bases, and 6 bases stayed unmatched. CDR3 length: 15 residues. CDR3 DNA: TGTGCCAGCAGTATCCCGGGACAGGGCAACTATGGCTACACCTTC. Encoded protein: CASSIPGQGNYGYTF.

J is TRBJ2-7 and V is TRBV6-5, with D hard to call. The germline V gene encodes CDR1 MNHEY and CDR2 SVGAGI. CDR3 length: 13 amino acids. Between the trimmed V and J ends, which lost 4 bases and 2 bases, there was a span of 9 bases. CDR3 sequence: CASSFSQTYEQYF. As DNA, the CDR3 is TGTGCCAGCAGTTTTTCCCAGACCTACGAGCAGTACTTC.

The chain combines TRBV11-3 with TRBJ2-5, with 10 bases matching TRBD1. Germline values: CDR1 SGHNT, CDR2 YENEEA. J was trimmed by 6 bases and V by 4 bases; bases with no gene match: 8. The CDR3 length is 15 residues. DNA for the CDR3: TGTGCCAGCAGCTCGACAGGGGGCGCGATGAAGACCCAGTACTTC. It yields the protein CASSSTGGAMKTQYF.

The genes are TRBV6-6 and TRBJ2-2, with 7 bases aligning to TRBD2. The CDR3 sequence is 14 residues long. After removal of 11 bases from V and 1 base from J, the junction contained 7 bases not matched to a gene. Germline CDR1 reads MNHNY; CDR2 reads SVGAGI (reference sequence). The CDR3 loop is CAARPGGNTGELFF. In DNA form, the CDR3 reads TGTGCCGCGCGACCGGGGGGGAACACCGGGGAGCTGTTTTTT.

This chain joins TRBV6-1 and TRBJ2-2; D not resolved. Germline loops: CDR1 MNHNS, CDR2 SASEGT. V shed 4 bases and J shed 0 bases, with 9 bases lying between them. CDR3 length equals 15 residues. CDR3 nucleotides: TGTGCCAGCAGTGGTTTGGCAGCGAACACCGGGGAGCTGTTTTTT. It codes for CASSGLAANTGELFF.

This chain links TRBV6-5 with TRBJ1-6; 12 bases are shared with TRBD1. Trimming removed 2 bases from V and 12 bases from J; junction bases left unmatched: 5. CDR1 and CDR2 (germline): MNHEY, SVGAGI. The CDR3 is made up of 15 amino acids. The CDR3 region has the DNA TGTGCCAGCAGTTACCAGGGACAGGGGGCACGACCCCTCCACTTT. Amino acid sequence: CASSYQGQGARPLHF.

The chain employs TRBV19 and TRBJ1-6; tentatively, D is TRBD1 (6 bases). Germline CDR1 LNHDA, CDR2 SQIVND (reference sequence). V was pared by 7 bases and J by 8 bases, with 15 bases between. This CDR3 is built from 14 residues. This CDR3 is CASTIRGSDSPLHF. The CDR3 DNA is TGTGCCAGTACCATCAGGGGATCGGATTCACCCCTCCACTTT.

This clone was found once. This rearrangement joins TRBV7-3 to TRBJ2-5; 9 bases fit TRBD2. Trimming at V came to 5 bases and at J to 4 bases, leaving 8 bases not matched to a gene. CDR1 and CDR2 (germline): SGHTA, FQGTGA. The CDR3 extends over 15 amino acids. CDR3 residues: CASSPTRTSAETQYF. The CDR3, as DNA: TGTGCCAGCAGCCCTACAAGGACTAGCGCAGAGACCCAGTACTTC.

As DNA, the CDR3 is TGCGCCAGCAGCCAAGATAGGTCGGGAGGGGACGAGCAGTACTTC. Amino acids: CASSQDRSGGDEQYF. The chain has TRBV4-3 and TRBJ2-7; 8 bases agree with TRBD2. V lost 0 bases to trimming and J lost 5 bases; unmatched junction nucleotides: 6. This CDR3 has 15 residues. Looked up from germline, CDR1 is LGHNA and CDR2 is YSLEER.

This clone was observed a single time. V gene TRBV10-2 combines with J gene TRBJ2-7; no firm D call. Trimming cost V 0 bases and J 3 bases, with 6 bases left between them. Per the germline V gene, CDR1 is WSHSY and CDR2 is SAAADI. This CDR3 spans 13 amino acids. The CDR3 DNA follows: TGCGCCAGCAGTGAGTCAACAGACTACGAGCAGTACTTC. Protein: CASSESTDYEQYF.

This chain links TRBV28 with TRBJ1-2; D possibly corresponds to TRBD1 (6 bases). V was pared by 4 bases and J by 3 bases, with 18 bases between. This CDR3 region has 16 residues. Germline assignment: CDR1 MDHEN and CDR2 SYDVKM. The CDR3 nucleotides are TGTGCCAGCAGTTACGTCGGGGCAGGGGTTTACTATGGCTACACCTTC. Translated: CASSYVGAGVYYGYTF.

The chain has TRBV2 and TRBJ1-5; TRBD1 matches at 8 bases. The CDR3 totals 13 residues. Germline V CDR1 and CDR2: SNHLY, FYNNEI. The trim removed 7 bases at V and 4 bases at J, leaving 3 bases unmatched. DNA for the CDR3: TGTGCCAGCACGAGACAGGGGAATCAGCCCCAGCATTTT. Residues: CASTRQGNQPQHF.

V is TRBV7-3 and J is TRBJ2-2, with 12 bases matching TRBD2. The germline V gene has CDR1 SGHTA and CDR2 FQGTGA. V was clipped by 2 bases and J by 7 bases; unmatched bases: 17. CDR3 length equals 20 residues. This CDR3 is CASSLSPGLAGPRGSGELFF. The CDR3 nucleotides are TGTGCCAGCAGCTTATCACCGGGACTAGCGGGCCCGCGGGGTAGCGGGGAGCTGTTTTTT.

The chain uses TRBV19 and TRBJ2-3; 14 bases are shared with TRBD2. This CDR3 contains 15 residues. The J segment lost 8 bases and the V segment lost 4 bases, leaving 5 bases of the junction unmatched. Germline CDR1 LNHDA, CDR2 SQIVND (reference sequence). CDR3 region: CASSKGLAGVGTQYF. The CDR3, as DNA: TGTGCCAGTAGTAAGGGACTAGCGGGGGTGGGTACGCAGTATTTT.

V and J are TRBV5-4 and TRBJ2-7; tentatively, D is TRBD1 (5 bases). The germline V gene encodes CDR1 SGHNT and CDR2 YYREEE (reference sequence). The V end was cut by 4 bases, the J end by 6 bases, with 14 bases between. CDR3 length: 13 residues. CDR3: CASSTQGYREQYF. The CDR3 nucleotides read TGTGCCAGCAGCACTCAGGGCTATCGCGAGCAGTACTTC.

The chain has TRBV5-1 and TRBJ1-2; the D gene is possibly TRBD1 (5 bases). The CDR3 loop spans 12 amino acids. The V gene's germline CDR1 is SGHRS and CDR2 YFSETQ. V dropped 0 bases and J dropped 8 bases, with 8 bases sitting between them. The CDR3 reads CASSLAGGGYTF. The CDR3 DNA sequence: TGCGCCAGCAGCTTGGCGGGGGGGGGCTACACCTTC.

The chain joins TRBV28 to TRBJ2-4, with D perhaps matching TRBD2 (6 bases). This CDR3 is built from 17 residues. In germline, CDR1 is MDHEN, CDR2 SYDVKM. The V end lost 3 bases, the J end lost 1 base, and 16 bases lay between the germline ends. The CDR3 DNA is TGTGCCAGCAGTTTTGTAGCGGCAAAAGGGGCCAAAAACATTCAGTACTTC. As protein: CASSFVAAKGAKNIQYF.

The count of this clone is one. The chain is built from TRBV5-4 and TRBJ2-3, with 8 bases identical to TRBD1. The germline CDR1 and CDR2 sequences are SGHNT and YYREEE (reference sequence). CDR3 length: 15 amino acids. The J segment lost 1 base and the V segment lost 2 bases, leaving 3 bases of the junction unmatched. The DNA for the CDR3 is TGTGCCAGCAGCTTTAAGGACAGGGGCACAGATACGCAGTATTTT. Translated, it gives CASSFKDRGTDTQYF.

The chain recombines TRBV2 with TRBJ2-2, with TRBD2 as a possible D gene (5 bases). Between the trimmed V and J ends, which lost 4 bases and 6 bases, there was a span of 12 bases. Germline V gene data show CDR1 as SNHLY and CDR2 as FYNNEI. The CDR3 spans 14 residues. CDR3 amino acids: CASSATLGAGELFF. CDR3 sequence (DNA): TGTGCCAGCAGTGCGACCCTCGGGGCCGGGGAGCTGTTTTTT.

The chain uses TRBV19 and TRBJ2-3, with 13 bases that match TRBD2. The CDR3 covers 18 residues. The V segment lost 1 base and the J segment 8 bases; nucleotides outside the gene matches: 12. Germline CDR1 is LNHDA and CDR2 is SQIVND (reference sequence). The CDR3 bases are TGTGCCAGTAGTATAGGGACCGGGACTAGCGGGATTCTTGGTACGCAGTATTTT. Translating gives CASSIGTGTSGILGTQYF.

The chain combines TRBV7-6 with TRBJ2-3, with 11 bases that match TRBD2. The junction had 6 bases not matched to a gene; V was cut back by 5 bases and J by 2 bases. CDR1 and CDR2 (germline): SGHVS, FNYEAQ. The CDR3 has 16 amino acids. CDR3 nucleotides: TGTGCCAGCAGCGAAGGACTAGCGGGCCTCACAGATACGCAGTATTTT. It codes for CASSEGLAGLTDTQYF.

The rearrangement uses TRBV28 and TRBJ1-1; possibly TRBD1 for D (5 bases). The CDR3 extends over 13 amino acids. Per germline, CDR1 MDHEN and CDR2 SYDVKM. Trimming cost V 6 bases and J 2 bases, with 10 bases left between them. The CDR3 DNA reads TGTGCCAGCAGCTGGACACCAAACACTGAAGCTTTCTTT. Its protein product is CASSWTPNTEAFF.

The CDR3: CASRPDWGSAQHF. In DNA form, the CDR3 reads TGTGCCAGCAGACCCGATTGGGGCTCAGCCCAGCATTTT. The chain recombines TRBV6-5 with TRBJ1-5, with D possibly matching TRBD1 (5 bases). Trimming cost V 6 bases and J 11 bases, with 17 bases left between them. The CDR3 has 13 amino acids. Looked up from germline, CDR1 is MNHEY and CDR2 is SVGAGI.

Here the CDR3 DNA reads TGCGCCAGCAGCCAAGGTTCTCTGCGGCGGGGCACAGATACGCAGTATTTT. This sequence encodes CASSQGSLRRGTDTQYF. V is TRBV4-3 and J is TRBJ2-3; maybe TRBD2 (5 bases). Trimming removed 1 base at V and 1 base at J, with 15 bases between. CDR3 size: 17 residues. Germline lookup yields CDR1 LGHNA and CDR2 YSLEER.